This is a list of T cell receptor beta chains from one sample in a study of blood T cell repertoires in COVID-19. Profiled with immunoSEQ multiplex PCR; TCRdb holds only in-frame clones, not every one. Found here are 60,000 to 65,000 clones, about two thirds of them singletons; the top ten hold 4.8%. What was sequenced was peripheral blood. The receptors were gathered from a woman in her sixties or seventies with COVID-19, enrolled during active disease. Each CDR3 is given with its conserved first and last residue. The D gene is left open where the match is weak. Only part of the rows carry a size: once, few, many, or a class if the clone is expanded.

j_call clone_size v_call d_call cdr3_nt cdr3_aa
TRBJ2-1 - TRBV7-8 TRBD1 TGTGCCAGCAGCTCGAGACAGGGTCTTGCCAATGAGCAGTTCTTC CASSSRQGLANEQFF
TRBJ1-2 - TRBV19 - TGTGCCAGTAGTAAAGCGACAGTCCCGGATGGCTACACCTTC CASSKATVPDGYTF
TRBJ1-1 - TRBV6-2/TRBV6-3 - TGTGCCAGCAGTTACTCGGCGGGGGGCAGGACTGAAGCTTTCTTT CASSYSAGGRTEAFF
TRBJ1-2 once TRBV2 TRBD1 TGTGCCAGCAGTGGCGGGACAGGCAGGAGCTACACCTTC CASSGGTGRSYTF
TRBJ1-1 once TRBV6-5 - TGTGCCAGCAGGGACGGGGGAACGAACACTGAAGCTTTCTTT CASRDGGTNTEAFF
TRBJ1-1 - TRBV6-1 - TGTGCCAGCAGTGAATCGGGGAAGACTGAAGCTTTCTTT CASSESGKTEAFF
TRBJ2-2 few TRBV18 - TGTGCCAGCTCACCACGGGAGGCCGGGGAGCTGTTTTTT CASSPREAGELFF
TRBJ1-5 once TRBV19 - TGTGCCAGTAGTATCGATCAGGATAGCAATCAGCCCCAGCATTTT CASSIDQDSNQPQHF
TRBJ2-2 once TRBV5-4 TRBD2 TGTGCCAGCAGCTTGGCCCGGACTAGGGACACCGGGGAGCTGTTTTTT CASSLARTRDTGELFF
TRBJ1-5 few TRBV19 - TGTGCCAGTACCCCCGGAGGCTATAGCAATCAGCCCCAGCATTTT CASTPGGYSNQPQHF
TRBJ1-4 - TRBV19 TRBD1 TGTGCCAGTTCGGACAGGGGAATTTCTGAAAAACTGTTTTTT CASSDRGISEKLFF
TRBJ2-2 once TRBV11-3 TRBD1 TGTGCCAGCAGCCTAGGGTGGCAGGGGGACACCGGGGAGCTGTTTTTT CASSLGWQGDTGELFF
TRBJ2-3 - TRBV7-2 - TGTGCCAGCAGCCAAATTCGGGGAGATACGCAGTATTTT CASSQIRGDTQYF
TRBJ1-3 once TRBV7-6 - TGTGCCAGCAGCAGATCCGCCCTGAGCTCTGGAAACACCATATATTTT CASSRSALSSGNTIYF
TRBJ2-1 - TRBV19 TRBD2 TGTGCCAGTAGTATGACTAGCGGGAGTTACAATGAGCAGTTCTTC CASSMTSGSYNEQFF
TRBJ1-5 few TRBV14 - TGTGCCAGCAGCCGTGGACACAATCAGCCCCAGCATTTT CASSRGHNQPQHF
TRBJ1-1 - TRBV11-3 - TGTGCCAGCAGCTTCCTGCGGGAAGCTTTCTTT CASSFLREAFF
TRBJ2-3 once TRBV27 TRBD2 TGTGCCAGCAGGCCGGGACTAGCGTCAGATACGCAGTATTTT CASRPGLASDTQYF
TRBJ1-5 few TRBV2 TRBD1 TGTGCCAGCAGTGAGGGACAGGGGCGGCCCCAGCATTTT CASSEGQGRPQHF
TRBJ1-3 - TRBV21-1 - TGTGCCAGCCGAGGCGCGGGAGGAAACACCATATATTTT CASRGAGGNTIYF
TRBJ2-3 - TRBV29-1 - TGCAGCGTTGAGCGTCTAGCCTCAGATACGCAGTATTTT CSVERLASDTQYF
TRBJ2-1 - TRBV4-1 TRBD2 TGCGCCAGCAGCCAAGGGACTAGCCGCTACAATGAGCAGTTCTTC CASSQGTSRYNEQFF
TRBJ1-3 - TRBV18 - TGTGCCAGCTCACCACTAGCTTGGACAACGGAAGGAAACACCATATATTTT CASSPLAWTTEGNTIYF
TRBJ1-1 - TRBV11-2 - TGTGCCAGCAGCTTAGGGGGGTGGGACACCATGAACACTGAAGCTTTCTTT CASSLGGWDTMNTEAFF
TRBJ1-6 - TRBV11-1 TRBD1 TGTGCCAGCAGCTTCCGGGACAGTAATTCACCCCTCCACTTT CASSFRDSNSPLHF
TRBJ1-2 - TRBV6-1 - TGTGCCAGCACCGTGGGCTCAGCTAACTATGGCTACACCTTC CASTVGSANYGYTF
TRBJ1-2 - TRBV5-1 - TGCGCCAGCAGGAGTGCCTTCGGCTACACCTTC CASRSAFGYTF
TRBJ1-1 - TRBV10-2 TRBD1 TGCGCCAGCAGGGACAGGGGGTCGAACACTGAAGCTTTCTTT CASRDRGSNTEAFF
TRBJ1-2 - TRBV5-6 - TGTGCCAGCAGCTTGCTCGACAGGTTTGCCCTAAACTATGGCTACACCTTC CASSLLDRFALNYGYTF
TRBJ1-6 few TRBV5-1 TRBD1 TGCGCCAGCAGCTTGGCGGGGACAGGGCTTTCACCCCTCCACTTT CASSLAGTGLSPLHF
TRBJ1-1 few TRBV7-9 - TGTGCCAGCAGCCCTCAATCCCCAGGGAACACTGAAGCTTTCTTT CASSPQSPGNTEAFF